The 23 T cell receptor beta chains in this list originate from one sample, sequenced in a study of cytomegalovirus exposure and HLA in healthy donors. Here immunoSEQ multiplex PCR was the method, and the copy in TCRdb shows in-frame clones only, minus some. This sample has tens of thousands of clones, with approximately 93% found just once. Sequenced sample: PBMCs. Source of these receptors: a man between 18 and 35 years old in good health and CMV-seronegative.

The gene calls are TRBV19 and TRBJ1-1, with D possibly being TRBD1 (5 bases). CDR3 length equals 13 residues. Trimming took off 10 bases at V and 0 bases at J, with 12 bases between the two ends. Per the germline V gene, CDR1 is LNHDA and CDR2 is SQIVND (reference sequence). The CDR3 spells CATNLGVNTEAFF. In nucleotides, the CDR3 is TGTGCCACTAACTTAGGGGTGAACACTGAAGCTTTCTTT. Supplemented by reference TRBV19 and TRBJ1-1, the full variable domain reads DGGITQSPKYLFRKEGQNVTLSCEQNLNHDAMYWYRQDPGQGLRLIYYSQIVNDFQKGDIAEGYSVSREKKESFPLTVTSAQKNPTAFYLCATNLGVNTEAFFGQGTRLTVV.

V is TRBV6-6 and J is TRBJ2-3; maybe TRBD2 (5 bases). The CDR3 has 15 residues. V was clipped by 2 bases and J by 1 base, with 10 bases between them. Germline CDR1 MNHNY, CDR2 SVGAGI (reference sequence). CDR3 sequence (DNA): TGTGCCAGCAGTTACCCACGGGAACGCACAGATACGCAGTATTTT. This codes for CASSYPRERTDTQYF.

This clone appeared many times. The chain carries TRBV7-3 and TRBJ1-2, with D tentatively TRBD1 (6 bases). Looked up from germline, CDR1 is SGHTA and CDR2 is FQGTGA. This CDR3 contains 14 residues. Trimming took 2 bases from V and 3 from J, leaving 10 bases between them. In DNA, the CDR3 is TGTGCCAGCAGCTTATATGGGGGCGACTATGGCTACACCTTC. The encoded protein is CASSLYGGDYGYTF. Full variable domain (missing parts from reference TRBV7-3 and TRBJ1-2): GAGVSQTPSNKVTEKGKYVELRCDPISGHTALYWYRQSLGQGPEFLIYFQGTGAADDSGLPNDRFFAVRPEGSVSTLKIQRTERGDSAVYLCASSLYGGDYGYTFGSGTRLTVV.

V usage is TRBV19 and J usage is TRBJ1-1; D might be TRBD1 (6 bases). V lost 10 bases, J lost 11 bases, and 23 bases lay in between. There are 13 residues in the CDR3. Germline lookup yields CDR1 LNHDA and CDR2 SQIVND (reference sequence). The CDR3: CATHPGDRSSAFF. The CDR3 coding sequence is TGTGCCACCCACCCAGGAGACAGGAGCTCCGCTTTCTTT.

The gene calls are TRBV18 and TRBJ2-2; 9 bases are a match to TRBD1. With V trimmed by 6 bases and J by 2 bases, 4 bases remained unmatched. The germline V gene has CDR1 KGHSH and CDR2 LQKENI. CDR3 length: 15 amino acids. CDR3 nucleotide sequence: TGTGCCAGCTCCCCGGGACAGGGAAACACCGGGGAGCTGTTTTTT. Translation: CASSPGQGNTGELFF.

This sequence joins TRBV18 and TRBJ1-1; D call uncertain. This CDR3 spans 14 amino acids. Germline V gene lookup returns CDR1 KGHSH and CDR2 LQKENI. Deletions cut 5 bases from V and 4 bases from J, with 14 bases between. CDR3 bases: TGTGCCAGCTCATCGAGGACGGAGGCCACTGAAGCTTTCTTT. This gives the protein CASSSRTEATEAFF. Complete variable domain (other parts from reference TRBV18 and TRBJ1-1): NAGVMQNPRHLVRRRGQEARLRCSPMKGHSHVYWYRQLPEEGLKFMVYLQKENIIDESGMPKERFSAEFPKEGPSILRIQQVVRGDSAAYFCASSSRTEATEAFFGQGTRLTVV.

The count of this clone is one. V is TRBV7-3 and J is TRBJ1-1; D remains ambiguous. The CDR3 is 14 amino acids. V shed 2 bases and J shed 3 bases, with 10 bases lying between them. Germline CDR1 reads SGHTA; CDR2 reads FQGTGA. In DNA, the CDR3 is TGTGCCAGCAGCTTAGGAGGGTTGGACACTGAAGCTTTCTTT. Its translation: CASSLGGLDTEAFF.

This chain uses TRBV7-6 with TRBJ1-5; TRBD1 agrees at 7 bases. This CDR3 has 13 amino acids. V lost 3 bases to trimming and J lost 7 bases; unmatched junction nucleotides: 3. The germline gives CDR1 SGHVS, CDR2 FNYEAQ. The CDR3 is CASSLNRGQPQHF. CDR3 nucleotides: TGTGCCAGCAGCTTGAACAGGGGACAGCCCCAGCATTTT.

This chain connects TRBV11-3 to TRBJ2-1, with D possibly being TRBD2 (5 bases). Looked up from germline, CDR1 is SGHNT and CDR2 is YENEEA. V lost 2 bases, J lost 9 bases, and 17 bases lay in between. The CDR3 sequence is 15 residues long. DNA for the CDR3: TGTGCCAGCAGCTTACGGAAAGGGCTGGCGGGTGAGCAGTTCTTC. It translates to CASSLRKGLAGEQFF.

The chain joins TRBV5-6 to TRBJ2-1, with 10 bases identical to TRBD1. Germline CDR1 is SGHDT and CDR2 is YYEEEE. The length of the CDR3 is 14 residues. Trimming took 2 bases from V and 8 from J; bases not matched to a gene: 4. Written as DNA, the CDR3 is TGTGCCAGCAGCTTCGGACAGGGGGGCGATGAGCAGTTCTTC. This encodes CASSFGQGGDEQFF.

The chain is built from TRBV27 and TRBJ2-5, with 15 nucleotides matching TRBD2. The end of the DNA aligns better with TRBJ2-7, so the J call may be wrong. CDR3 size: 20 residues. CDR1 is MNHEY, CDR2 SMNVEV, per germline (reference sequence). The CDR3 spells CASSLYGPQTGTSGRYEQYF. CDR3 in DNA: TGTGCCAGCAGTCTCTACGGACCGCAGACCGGGACTAGCGGGAGGTACGAGCAGTACTTC.

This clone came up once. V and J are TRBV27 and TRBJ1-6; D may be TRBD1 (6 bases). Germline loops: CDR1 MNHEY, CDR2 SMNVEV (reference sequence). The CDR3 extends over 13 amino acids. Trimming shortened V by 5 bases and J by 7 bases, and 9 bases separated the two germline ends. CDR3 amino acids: CASSGQLNSPLHF. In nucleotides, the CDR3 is TGTGCCAGCAGTGGACAGCTGAATTCACCCCTCCACTTT.

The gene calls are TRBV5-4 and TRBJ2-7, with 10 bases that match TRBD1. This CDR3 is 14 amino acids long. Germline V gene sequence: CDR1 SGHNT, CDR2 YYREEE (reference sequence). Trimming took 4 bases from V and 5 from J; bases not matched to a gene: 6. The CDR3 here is CASSRDRGENEQYF. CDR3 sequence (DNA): TGTGCCAGCAGCCGGGACAGGGGAGAGAACGAGCAGTACTTC.

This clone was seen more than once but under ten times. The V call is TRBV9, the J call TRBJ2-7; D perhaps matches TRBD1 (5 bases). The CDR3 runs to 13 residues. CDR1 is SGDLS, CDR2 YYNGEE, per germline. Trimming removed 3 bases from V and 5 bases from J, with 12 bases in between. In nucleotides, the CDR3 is TGTGCCAGCAGCGCCGCAGGGTTCGACGAGCAGTACTTC. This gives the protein CASSAAGFDEQYF.

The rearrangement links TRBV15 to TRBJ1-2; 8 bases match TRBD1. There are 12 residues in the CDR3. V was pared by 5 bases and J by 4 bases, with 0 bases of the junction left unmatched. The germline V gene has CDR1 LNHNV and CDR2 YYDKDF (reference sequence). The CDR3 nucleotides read TGTGCCACCAGCGGACAGGGCTATGGCTACACCTTC. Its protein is CATSGQGYGYTF.

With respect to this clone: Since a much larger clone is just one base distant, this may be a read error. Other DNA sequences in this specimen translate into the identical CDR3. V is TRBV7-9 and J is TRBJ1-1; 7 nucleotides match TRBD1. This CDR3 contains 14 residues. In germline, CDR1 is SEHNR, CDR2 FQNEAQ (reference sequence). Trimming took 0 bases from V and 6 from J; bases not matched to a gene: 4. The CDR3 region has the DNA TGTGCCAGCAGCTTAGCGTCTACAGGGGCTGAAGCTTTCTTT. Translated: CASSLASTGAEAFF.

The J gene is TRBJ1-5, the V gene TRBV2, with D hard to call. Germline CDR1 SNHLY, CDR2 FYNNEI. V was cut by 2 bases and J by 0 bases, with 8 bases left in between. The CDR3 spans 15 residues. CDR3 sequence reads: CASSESTDSNQPQHF. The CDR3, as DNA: TGTGCCAGCAGTGAATCGACTGATAGCAATCAGCCCCAGCATTTT.

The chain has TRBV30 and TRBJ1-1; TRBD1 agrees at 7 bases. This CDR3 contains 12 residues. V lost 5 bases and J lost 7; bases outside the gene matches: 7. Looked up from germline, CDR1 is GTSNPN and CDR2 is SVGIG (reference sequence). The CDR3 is CAWSLGGGEAFF. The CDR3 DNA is TGTGCCTGGTCTCTAGGGGGCGGTGAAGCTTTCTTT. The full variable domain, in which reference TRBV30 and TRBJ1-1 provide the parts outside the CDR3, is SQTIHQWPATLVQPVGSPLSLECTVEGTSNPNLYWYRQAAGRGLQLLFYSVGIGQISSEVPQNLSASRPQDRQFILSSKKLLLSDSGFYLCAWSLGGGEAFFGQGTRLTVV.

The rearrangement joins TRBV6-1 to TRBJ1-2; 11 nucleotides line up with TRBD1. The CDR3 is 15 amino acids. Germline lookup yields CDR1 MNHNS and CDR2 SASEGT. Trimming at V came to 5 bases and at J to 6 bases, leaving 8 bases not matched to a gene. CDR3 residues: CASSTQDRGRNGYTF. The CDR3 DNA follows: TGTGCCAGCAGTACCCAGGACAGGGGGCGTAATGGCTACACCTTC.

The CDR3 DNA is TGTGCCAGCAGTTCCCCTTTAGCGGGAGGAAGCGAGCAGTACTTC. This encodes CASSSPLAGGSEQYF. V is TRBV6-5 and J is TRBJ2-7, with TRBD2 identical over 10 bases. Losses at the gene ends were 4 bases for V and 6 bases for J; bases not matched to a gene: 9. CDR3 length: 15 residues. Germline V lookup: CDR1 MNHEY, CDR2 SVGAGI.

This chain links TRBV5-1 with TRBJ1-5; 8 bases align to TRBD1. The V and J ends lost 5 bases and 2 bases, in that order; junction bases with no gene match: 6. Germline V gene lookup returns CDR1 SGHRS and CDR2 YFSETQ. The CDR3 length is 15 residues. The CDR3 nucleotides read TGCGCCAGCAGTGAGACAGGGGCCCGCAATCAGCCCCAGCATTTT. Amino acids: CASSETGARNQPQHF.

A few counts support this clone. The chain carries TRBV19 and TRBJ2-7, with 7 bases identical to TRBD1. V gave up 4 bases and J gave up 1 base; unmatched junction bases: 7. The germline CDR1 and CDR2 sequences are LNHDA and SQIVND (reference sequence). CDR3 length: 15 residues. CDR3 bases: TGTGCCAGTAGTACAACAGGGGTCGGGTCCTACGAGCAGTACTTC. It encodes CASSTTGVGSYEQYF.

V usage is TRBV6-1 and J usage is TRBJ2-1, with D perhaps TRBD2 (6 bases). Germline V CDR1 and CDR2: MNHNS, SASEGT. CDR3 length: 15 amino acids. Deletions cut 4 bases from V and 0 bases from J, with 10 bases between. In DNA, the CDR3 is TGTGCCAGCAGTGTTTGGGGGGACTCCTACAATGAGCAGTTCTTC. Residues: CASSVWGDSYNEQFF.